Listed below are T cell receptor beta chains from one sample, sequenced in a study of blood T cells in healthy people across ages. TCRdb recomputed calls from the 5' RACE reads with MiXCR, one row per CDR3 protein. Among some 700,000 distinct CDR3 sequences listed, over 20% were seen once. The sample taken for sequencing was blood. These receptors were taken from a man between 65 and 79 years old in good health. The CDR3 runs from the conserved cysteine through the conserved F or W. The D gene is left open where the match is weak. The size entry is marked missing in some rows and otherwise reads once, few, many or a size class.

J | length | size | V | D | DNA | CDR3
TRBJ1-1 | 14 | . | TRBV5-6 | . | TGTGCCAGCAGGGGGCCGGGTTTGTTGACTGAAGCTTTCTTT | CASRGPGLLTEAFF
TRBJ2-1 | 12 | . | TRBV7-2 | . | TGTGCCAGCTTAGGGGGGGGGTTTGAGCAGTTCTTC | CASLGGGFEQFF
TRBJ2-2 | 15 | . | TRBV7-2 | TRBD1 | TGTGCCAGCAGCTATCCGACAGGGTTGGGCGGGGAGCTGTTTTTT | CASSYPTGLGGELFF
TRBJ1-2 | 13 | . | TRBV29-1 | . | TGCAGCTCAACACAGGCCAACAGTTATGGCTACACCTTC | CSSTQANSYGYTF
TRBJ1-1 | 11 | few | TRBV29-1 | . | TGCAGCGTTAACGGCCGAGGGGAAGCTTTCTTT | CSVNGRGEAFF
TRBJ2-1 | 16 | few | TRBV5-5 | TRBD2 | TGTGCCAGCAGCTTGTCTTCGGGACTAGTGGTTAATGAGCAGTTCTTC | CASSLSSGLVVNEQFF
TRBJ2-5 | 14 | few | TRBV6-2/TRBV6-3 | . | TGTGCCAGCAGCCCAGTGGGGGTCCAAGAGACCCAGTACTTC | CASSPVGVQETQYF
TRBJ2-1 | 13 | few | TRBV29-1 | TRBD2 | TGCAGCGCTGAGACTAGCGCCAACAATGAGCAGTTCTTC | CSAETSANNEQFF
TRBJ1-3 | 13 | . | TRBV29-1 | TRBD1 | TGCAGCGCCTACAGGGGATCTGGAAACACCATATATTTT | CSAYRGSGNTIYF
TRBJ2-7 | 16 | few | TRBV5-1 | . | TGCGCCAGCAGCTTGGCTCCCGGGACGGAGACTTACGAGCAGTACTTC | CASSLAPGTETYEQYF
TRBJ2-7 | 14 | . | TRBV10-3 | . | TGTGCCATCAGTGCATCGGGGTGCTCCTACGAGCAGTACTTC | CAISASGCSYEQYF
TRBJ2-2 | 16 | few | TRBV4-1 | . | TGCGCCAGCAGCCAAGGAATTCCAGGGGCGACCGGGGAGCTGTTTTTT | CASSQGIPGATGELFF
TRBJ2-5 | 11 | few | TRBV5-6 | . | TGTGCCAGCAGCTTGCAGGGTGAATTGTTCTTC | CASSLQGELFF
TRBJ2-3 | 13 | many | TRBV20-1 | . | TGCAGTGCTAGAGAGCCTTTCGGGGATACGCAGTATTTT | CSAREPFGDTQYF
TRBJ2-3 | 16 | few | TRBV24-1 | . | TGTGCCACCAGTGGTTTGCTTCGGGTGGGCACAGATACGCAGTATTTT | CATSGLLRVGTDTQYF
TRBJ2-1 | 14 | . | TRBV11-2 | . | TGTGCCAGCAGCTTACTCGACTCCTACAATGAGCAGTTCTTC | CASSLLDSYNEQFF
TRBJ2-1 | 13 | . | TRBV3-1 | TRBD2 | TGTGCCTGCTCCGGGGGGGATTACACTGAGCAGTTCTTC | CACSGGDYTEQFF
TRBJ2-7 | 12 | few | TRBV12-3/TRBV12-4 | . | TGTGCCAGCAGTTTTCCCCAAAACGAGCAGTACTTC | CASSFPQNEQYF
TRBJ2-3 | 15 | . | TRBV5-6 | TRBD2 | TGTGCCAGCAGCCCACTAGCGGGGAGTATAGATACGCAGTATTTT | CASSPLAGSIDTQYF
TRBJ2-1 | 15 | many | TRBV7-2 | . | TGTGCCAGCTCTCCCTCGGGACTGAACTACAATGAGCAGTTCTTC | CASSPSGLNYNEQFF
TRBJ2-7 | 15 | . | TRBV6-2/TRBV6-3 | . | TGTGCCAGCAGTTACTCTCCAGGGGCGTCCTACGAGCAGTACTTC | CASSYSPGASYEQYF
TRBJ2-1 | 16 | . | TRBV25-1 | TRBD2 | TGTGCCAGCAGTGACTTCAGCGGGGGTACGTACAATGAGCAGTTCTTC | CASSDFSGGTYNEQFF
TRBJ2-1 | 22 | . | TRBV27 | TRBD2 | TGTGCCAGCAGTTTATCGATGGGTCCGGGACTAGCGGGGCCAAGCTCCTACAATGAGCAGTTCTTC | CASSLSMGPGLAGPSSYNEQFF
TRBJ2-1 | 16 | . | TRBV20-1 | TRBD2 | TGCAGTGCCCCTACTAGCGGGGGCCTATTCTACAATGAGCAGTTCTTC | CSAPTSGGLFYNEQFF
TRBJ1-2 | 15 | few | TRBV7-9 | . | TGTGCCAGCAGCTTATCTCCCGGTACGAACTATGGCTACACCTTC | CASSLSPGTNYGYTF
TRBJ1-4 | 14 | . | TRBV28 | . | TGTGCCAGCCTGGGACGGCCAACTAATGAAAAACTGTTTTTT | CASLGRPTNEKLFF
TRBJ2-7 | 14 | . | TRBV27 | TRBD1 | TGTGCCAGCGGGGGGACAGGTTTCTTATACGAGCAGTACTTC | CASGGTGFLYEQYF
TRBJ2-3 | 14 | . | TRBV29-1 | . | TGCAGCGTTGAAGGTCCGACTAGCACAGATACGCAGTATTTT | CSVEGPTSTDTQYF
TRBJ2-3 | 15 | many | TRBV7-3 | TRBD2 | TGTGCCAGCAGCTATCAGGGACTAACCACAGATACGCAGTATTTT | CASSYQGLTTDTQYF
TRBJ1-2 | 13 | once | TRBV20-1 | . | TGCAGTGCTATTATATGGCAGTCCTATGGCTACACCTTC | CSAIIWQSYGYTF
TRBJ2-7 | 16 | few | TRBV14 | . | TGTGCCAGCAGCCCCAAGGCAGGGGAAGGCTCCTACGAGCAGTACTTC | CASSPKAGEGSYEQYF
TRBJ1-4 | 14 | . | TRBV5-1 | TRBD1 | TGCGCCAGCAGCCCCGGACAGGGGATAGGGGAACTGTTTTTT | CASSPGQGIGELFF
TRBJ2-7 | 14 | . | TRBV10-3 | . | TGTGCCATCAGTGAGTGGCAGGGACCCTACGAGCAGTACTTC | CAISEWQGPYEQYF
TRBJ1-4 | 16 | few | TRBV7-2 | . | TGTGCCAGCAGCTTAGCTGCACAGGGTCCTAATGAAAAACTGTTTTTT | CASSLAAQGPNEKLFF
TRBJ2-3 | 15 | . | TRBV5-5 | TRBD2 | TGTGCCAGCAGCTCCGGGACTAGCTACATCGCCCCGCAGTATTTT | CASSSGTSYIAPQYF
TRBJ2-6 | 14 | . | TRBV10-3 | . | TGTGCCATCAGTGACGGCTCTGGGGCCAACGTCCTGACTTTC | CAISDGSGANVLTF
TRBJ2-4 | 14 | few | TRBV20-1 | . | TGCAGTGCTAGAGATCAGGAAGCCAAAAACATTCAGTACTTC | CSARDQEAKNIQYF
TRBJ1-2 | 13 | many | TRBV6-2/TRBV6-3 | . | TGTGCCAGCGCTGAGGGTTCAAGCTATGGCTACACCTTC | CASAEGSSYGYTF
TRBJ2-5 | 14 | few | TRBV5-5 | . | TGTGCCAGCAGCTTGGGACTTCCTCAAGAGACCCAGTACTTC | CASSLGLPQETQYF
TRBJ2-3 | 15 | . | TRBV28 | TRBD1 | TGTGCCAGCAGTTTAGAGGGGGCCGGTTCTGATACGCAGTATTTT | CASSLEGAGSDTQYF
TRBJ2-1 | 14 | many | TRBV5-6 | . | TGTGCCAGCGGCGGGGTTTTTTCCTACAATGAGCAGTTCTTC | CASGGVFSYNEQFF
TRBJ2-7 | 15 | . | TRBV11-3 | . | TGTGCCAGCAGCCTCAGGGGCGGGATGGGCTACGAGCAGTACTTC | CASSLRGGMGYEQYF
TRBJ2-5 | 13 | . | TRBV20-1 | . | TGCAGTGCTACGGTAGCGGCTCAAGAGACCCAGTACTTC | CSATVAAQETQYF
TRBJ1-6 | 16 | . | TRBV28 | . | TGTGCCAGCAGTTTACAGGGGATCTCCTATAATTCACCCCTCCACTTT | CASSLQGISYNSPLHF
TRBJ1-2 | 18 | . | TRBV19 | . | TGTGCCAGTAGTATGGGAGCAGCCGCCGGGACCCAAATCTATGGCTACACCTTC | CASSMGAAAGTQIYGYTF